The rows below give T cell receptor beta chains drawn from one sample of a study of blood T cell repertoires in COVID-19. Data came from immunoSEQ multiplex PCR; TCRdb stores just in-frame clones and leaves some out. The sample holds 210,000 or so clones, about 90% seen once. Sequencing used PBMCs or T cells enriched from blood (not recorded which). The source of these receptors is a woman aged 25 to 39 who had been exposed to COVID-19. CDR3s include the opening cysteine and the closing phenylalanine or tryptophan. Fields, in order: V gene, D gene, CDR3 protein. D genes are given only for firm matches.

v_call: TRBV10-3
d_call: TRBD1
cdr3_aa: CAISESDRVSYEQYF

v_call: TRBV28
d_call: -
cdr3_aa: CASSFSQGQETQYF

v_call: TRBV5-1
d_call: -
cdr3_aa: CASSARVDQGEQYF

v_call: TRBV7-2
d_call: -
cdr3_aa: CASSPPDSSSYNEQFF

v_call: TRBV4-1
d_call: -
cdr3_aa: CASSGGKNYGYTF

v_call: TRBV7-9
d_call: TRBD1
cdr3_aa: CASSPGQGGNQPQHF

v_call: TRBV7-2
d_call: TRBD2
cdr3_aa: CASSLRGRGTTGYNEQFF

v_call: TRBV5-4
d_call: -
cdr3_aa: CASLAQNTDTQYF

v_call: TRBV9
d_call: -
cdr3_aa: CASSVATGDRNEQFF

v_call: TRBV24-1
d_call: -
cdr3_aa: CATSDSIGGPRGELFF

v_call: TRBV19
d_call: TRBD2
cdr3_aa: CASSRVGTSGLRAYEQYF

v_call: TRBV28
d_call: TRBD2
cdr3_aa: CASSYRGLGTGELFF

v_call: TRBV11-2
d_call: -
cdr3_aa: CASSFEGWGYTF

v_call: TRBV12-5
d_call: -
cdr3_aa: CASGTTYEQYF

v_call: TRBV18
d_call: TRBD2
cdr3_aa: CASSLGLADARYEQYF

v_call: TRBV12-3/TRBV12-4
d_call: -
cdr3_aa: CASTGGIYGYTF

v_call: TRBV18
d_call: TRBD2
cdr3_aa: CASSYREASGSRTYNEQFF

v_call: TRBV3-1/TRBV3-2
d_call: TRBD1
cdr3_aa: CASRGTGDNSPLHF

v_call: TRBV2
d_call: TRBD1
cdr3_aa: CASRGQNPSPLHF

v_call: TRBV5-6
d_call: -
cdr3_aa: CASSFFQGIVNPNTEAFF

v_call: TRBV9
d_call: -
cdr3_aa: CASSGEETQYF

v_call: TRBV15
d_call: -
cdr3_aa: CATSRGGRNTEAFF

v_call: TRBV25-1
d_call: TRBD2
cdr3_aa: CASSGPGVAGYNEQFF

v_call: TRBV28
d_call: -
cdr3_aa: CASSSTGTPNTEAFF